The clone carrying this T cell receptor (beta chain) has more than one count but fewer than ten. The antigen is undetermined. Genomic DNA of unsorted samples came from 90 million to 95 million PBMCs. The sample belongs to a study of shared clonotypes between healthy human individuals. Findings and caveats of the study: Clonotype sharing among the donors was expected to vary with sequencing depth.

V was clipped by 6 bases and J by 4 bases, with 21 bases between them. Germline V gives CDR1 KGHSH, CDR2 LQKENI. The CDR3 sequence is 16 residues long. In the authors' methods: ImmunoSEQ output held junction-only sequences without quality scores, so filtering differed. Data came from immunoSEQ multiplex PCR; TCRdb stores just in-frame clones and leaves some out. The V and J calls and clone size come from that table; D and trimming were worked out from the DNA. Here the sample spans fewer than 600,000 clones, around 80% being singletons. The rearrangement uses TRBV18 and TRBJ1-2; TRBD1 is a possible D gene (5 bases). The material sequenced was PBMCs. This clonotype was obtained from a woman between 40 and 55 years old in good health. Some clones in this sample may be carry-over from other donors' samples. The CDR3 loop reads CASSHSNQDTFYGYTF. CDR3 sequence (DNA): TGTGCCAGCTCCCATTCGAACCAGGACACCTTCTATGGCTACACCTTC.